This T cell receptor beta chain was obtained from a study of shared clonotypes between healthy human individuals. Background on the study: CD4 naive and memory got three plates each, CD8 naive two, CD8 memory one.

The CDR3 covers 12 residues. V dropped 7 bases and J dropped 4 bases, with 11 bases sitting between them. Germline values: CDR1 MDHEN, CDR2 SYDVKM. A deep-level run was used for the assay. Each sorted subset replicate got 200 ng genomic DNA, approximately 27,000 genomes. Generated by immunoSEQ multiplex PCR, the TCRdb table keeps only in-frame clones and is missing some. The data show hundreds of thousands of clones, 60% to 75% seen once. The receptor's source is a woman between 25 and 40 years old in good health. This chain links TRBV28 with TRBJ2-7; D unclear. Sequencing was performed on memory CD4+ T cells sorted from blood. The sample's subset: CD45RA-negative fraction. CDR3 sequence (DNA): TGTGCCAGCAAATCCCGGGTGTACGAGCAGTACTTC. This gives the protein CASKSRVYEQYF.